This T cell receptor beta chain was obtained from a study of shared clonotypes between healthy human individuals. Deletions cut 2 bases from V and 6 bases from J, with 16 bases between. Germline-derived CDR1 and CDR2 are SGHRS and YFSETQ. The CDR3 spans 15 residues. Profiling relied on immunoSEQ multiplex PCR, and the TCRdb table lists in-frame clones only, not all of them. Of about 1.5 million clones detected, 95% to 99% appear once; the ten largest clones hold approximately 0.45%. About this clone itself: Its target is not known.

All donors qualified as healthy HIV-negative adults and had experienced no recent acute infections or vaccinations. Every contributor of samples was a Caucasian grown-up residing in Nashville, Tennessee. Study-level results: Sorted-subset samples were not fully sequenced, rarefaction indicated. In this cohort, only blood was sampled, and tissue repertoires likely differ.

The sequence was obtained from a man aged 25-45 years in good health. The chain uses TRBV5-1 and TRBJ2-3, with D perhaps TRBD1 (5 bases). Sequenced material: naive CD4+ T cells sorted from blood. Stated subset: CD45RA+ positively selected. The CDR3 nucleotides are TGCGCCAGCAGCTTAGGGGCCAGGAGCGAGGATACGCAGTATTTT. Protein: CASSLGARSEDTQYF.